These 26 T cell receptor beta chains share one sample of origin, sequenced in a study of T cell responses to AZD1222 COVID-19 vaccine. Using immunoSEQ multiplex PCR, the repertoire was profiled, and TCRdb retains in-frame clones only, with some absent. Here the sample spans some 150,000 clones, 86% being singletons. The sequences come from peripheral blood, collected on day 0 of MenACWY control vaccination. The receptors shown here come from an adult in good health.

CDR3 protein: CASKRGGRALNTEAFF. CDR3 nucleotide sequence: TGTGCCAGCAAAAGGGGGGGGAGGGCTTTGAACACTGAAGCTTTCTTT. The chain has TRBV25-1 and TRBJ1-1; TRBD1 might be the D (6 bases). The V end lost 7 bases, the J end lost 0 bases, and 18 bases lay between the germline ends. The CDR3 sequence is 16 residues long. Germline-derived CDR1 and CDR2 are MGHDK and SYGVNS.

This sequence joins TRBV4-1 and TRBJ2-5; 7 bases map to TRBD2. V lost 0 bases and J lost 3; bases outside the gene matches: 10. Per the germline V gene, CDR1 is MGHRA and CDR2 is YSYEKL. This CDR3 contains 17 residues. CDR3 coding DNA: TGCGCCAGCAGCCAAGATCATAGGGCTGCGGGAGAAGAGACCCAGTACTTC. This codes for CASSQDHRAAGEETQYF.

The CDR3 sequence: CASSNQPQHF. Here the CDR3 DNA reads TGTGCCAGCAGTAATCAGCCCCAGCATTTT. V and J are TRBV27 and TRBJ1-5; D is ambiguous. CDR1 is MNHEY and CDR2 is SMNVEV in the germline V gene (reference sequence). CDR3 length equals 10 residues. With 5 bases removed from V and 4 bases from J, the gap between germline ends came to 0 bases.

This chain uses TRBV6-5 with TRBJ2-7, with TRBD2 matching 10 bases. The germline V gene encodes CDR1 MNHEY and CDR2 SVGAGI. Trimming took 5 bases from V and 2 from J; bases not matched to a gene: 3. This CDR3 has 14 amino acids. The CDR3 nucleotides read TGTGCCAGCAGTCCCCTAGCGGGGGCCTACGAGCAGTACGTC. This gives the protein CASSPLAGAYEQYV.

The chain uses TRBV19 and TRBJ2-3; weak D call: TRBD2 (5 bases). CDR3 length equals 13 residues. Trimming removed 8 bases from V and 6 bases from J, with 15 bases in between. From germline, CDR1 is LNHDA and CDR2 SQIVND (reference sequence). CDR3 protein: CASAKPPGDTQYF. The DNA for the CDR3 is TGTGCCAGTGCTAAACCTCCGGGGGATACGCAGTATTTT.

The V and J genes are TRBV11-2 and TRBJ2-7, with a possible D match to TRBD2 (6 bases). V lost 5 bases to trimming and J lost 0 bases, with 11 bases between them. The CDR3 contains 14 residues. The V gene's germline CDR1 is SGHAT and CDR2 FQNNGV. CDR3 DNA sequence: TGTGCCAGCAGCCGGGACTTACCCTCCTACGAGCAGTACGTC. It specifies CASSRDLPSYEQYV.

The genes are TRBV9 and TRBJ2-5; tentatively, D is TRBD1 (5 bases). The CDR3 consists of 13 residues. Deletions cut 4 bases from V and 2 bases from J, with 9 bases between. Germline values: CDR1 SGDLS, CDR2 YYNGEE. The CDR3 spells CASSRDSQETQYF. The CDR3 DNA reads TGTGCCAGCAGCCGCGACAGTCAAGAGACCCAGTACTTC.

The chain combines TRBV14 with TRBJ1-6, with D possibly matching TRBD1 (6 bases). The germline V and J ends were trimmed by 3 bases and 4 bases, with 7 bases remaining between them. Germline CDR1 is SGHDN and CDR2 is FVKESK. CDR3 size: 14 residues. CDR3 nucleotides: TGTGCCAGCAGCCATGACAGGTATAATTCACCCCTCCACTTT. Amino acids: CASSHDRYNSPLHF.

The rearrangement uses TRBV18 and TRBJ2-1; TRBD2 agrees at 9 bases. The CDR3 loop spans 14 amino acids. Germline-derived CDR1 and CDR2 are KGHSH and LQKENI. V was pared by 7 bases and J by 6 bases, with 7 bases of the junction left unmatched. DNA for the CDR3: TGTGCCAGCTATGACAGCGGGAGGACCAATGAGCAGTTCTTC. Amino acids: CASYDSGRTNEQFF.

The rearrangement joins TRBV7-9 to TRBJ2-7; no definite D call. V was clipped by 7 bases and J by 0 bases, with 10 bases between them. CDR3 size: 13 residues. CDR1 and CDR2 from the germline V gene are SEHNR and FQNEAQ (reference sequence). The CDR3 sequence is CASTMESSYEQYF. CDR3 nucleotide sequence: TGTGCCAGCACAATGGAAAGCTCCTACGAGCAGTACTTC.

This chain links TRBV5-6 with TRBJ1-4; the match to TRBD1 covers 9 bases. Germline CDR1 and CDR2: SGHDT and YYEEEE. Unmatched junction bases numbered 9, after V lost 4 bases and J lost 8 bases. This CDR3 is built from 15 residues. The CDR3 DNA is TGTGCCAGCAGCCCGAAGGGACAGGGCAGCGAAAAACTGTTTTTT. Amino acids: CASSPKGQGSEKLFF. The whole variable domain, remainder taken from reference TRBV5-6 and TRBJ1-4, is DAGVTQSPTHLIKTRGQQVTLRCSPKSGHDTVSWYQQALGQGPQFIFQYYEEEERQRGNFPDRFSGHQFPNYSSELNVNALLLGDSALYLCASSPKGQGSEKLFFGSGTQLSVL.

CDR3 sequence: CSASKGGYSNQPQHF. CDR3 bases: TGCAGTGCTAGTAAAGGGGGCTATAGCAATCAGCCCCAGCATTTT. The chain combines TRBV20-1 with TRBJ1-5; 7 bases are a match to TRBD1. This CDR3 is 15 amino acids long. CDR1 and CDR2 from the germline V gene are DFQATT and SNEGSKA (reference sequence). The junction had 5 bases not matched to a gene; V was cut back by 3 bases and J by 0 bases.

The chain employs TRBV5-4 and TRBJ1-2; 8 bases fit TRBD1. CDR3 size: 16 residues. V was clipped by 4 bases and J by 2 bases; unmatched bases: 10. Germline CDR1 reads SGHNT; CDR2 reads YYREEE (reference sequence). CDR3 sequence: CASSPTQGGPNYGYTF. In DNA, the CDR3 is TGTGCCAGCAGCCCCACACAGGGGGGACCAAACTATGGCTACACCTTC.

With respect to this clone: The sample holds other DNA sequences that translate to the same CDR3. The V gene is TRBV9, the J gene TRBJ2-7; 8 bases align to TRBD1. With V trimmed by 2 bases and J by 0 bases, 4 bases remained unmatched. CDR1 and CDR2 (germline): SGDLS, YYNGEE. This CDR3 comprises 15 residues. The CDR3 loop reads CASSVTGTGSYEQYF. The CDR3 DNA sequence: TGTGCCAGCAGCGTCACCGGGACAGGCTCCTACGAGCAGTACTTC. Combining the CDR3 with reference TRBV9 and TRBJ2-7 gives the whole variable domain DSGVTQTPKHLITATGQRVTLRCSPRSGDLSVYWYQQSLDQGLQFLIQYYNGEERAKGNILERFSAQQFPDLHSELNLSSLELGDSALYFCASSVTGTGSYEQYFGPGTRLTVT.

This chain uses TRBV7-8 with TRBJ1-5, with 7 bases that match TRBD1. CDR3 length equals 16 residues. Germline V gives CDR1 SGHVS, CDR2 FQNEAQ. The V segment lost 1 base and the J segment 3 bases; nucleotides outside the gene matches: 6. The CDR3 sequence is CASSLGGGQHNQPQHF. CDR3 sequence (DNA): TGTGCCAGCAGCTTAGGGGGGGGACAGCACAATCAGCCCCAGCATTTT. The entire variable domain, with the rest obtained from reference TRBV7-8 and TRBJ1-5, is as follows: GAGVSQSPRYKVAKRGQDVALRCDPISGHVSLFWYQQALGQGPEFLTYFQNEAQLDKSGLPSDRFFAERPEGSVSTLKIQRTQQEDSAVYLCASSLGGGQHNQPQHFGDGTRLSIL.

The CDR3 spells CASSQPTGAPNYGYTF. The CDR3 region has the DNA TGTGCCAGCAGCCAGCCAACAGGAGCCCCTAACTATGGCTACACCTTC. V and J are TRBV14 and TRBJ1-2; D is perhaps TRBD1 (5 bases). The CDR3 runs 16 residues. Trimming stripped 3 bases from V and 0 bases from J, with 14 bases between. Germline CDR1 and CDR2: SGHDN and FVKESK.

CDR3 coding DNA: TGTGCCAGCAGTTTTCTAACACGGGACAGGGTGGACACTGAAGCTTTCTTT. This codes for CASSFLTRDRVDTEAFF. The chain recombines TRBV27 with TRBJ1-1; 9 nucleotides line up with TRBD1. The CDR3 length is 17 residues. Germline CDR1 MNHEY, CDR2 SMNVEV (reference sequence). J was trimmed by 3 bases and V by 3 bases; bases with no gene match: 11.

J is TRBJ1-6 and V is TRBV6-1; weak D call: TRBD1 (5 bases). Germline assignment: CDR1 MNHNS and CDR2 SASEGT. Trimming cost V 0 bases and J 7 bases, with 13 bases left between them. This CDR3 has 16 amino acids. The CDR3 loop is CASSEAGPAANSPLHF. In nucleotides, the CDR3 is TGTGCCAGCAGTGAAGCGGGGCCAGCCGCAAATTCACCCCTCCACTTT.

The chain links TRBV28 to TRBJ1-3; TRBD1 is a possible D gene (5 bases). CDR1 and CDR2 (germline): MDHEN, SYDVKM. The CDR3 extends over 14 amino acids. The germline V and J ends were trimmed by 5 bases and 4 bases, with 12 bases remaining between them. CDR3: CASSPAGTGNTIYF. In DNA form, the CDR3 reads TGTGCCAGCAGTCCGGCAGGGACGGGAAACACCATATATTTT.

CDR3 in DNA: TGTGCCAGCAGTAGGCGGACTAGCGGCAGCGAGACCCAGTACTTC. This encodes CASSRRTSGSETQYF. The chain combines TRBV2 with TRBJ2-5; 10 bases are a match to TRBD2. V lost 5 bases, J lost 5 bases, and 8 bases stayed unmatched. The germline V gene encodes CDR1 SNHLY and CDR2 FYNNEI. The CDR3 loop spans 15 amino acids.

This chain connects TRBV5-4 to TRBJ2-1, with D perhaps TRBD2 (5 bases). In germline, CDR1 is SGHNT, CDR2 YYREEE (reference sequence). The V gene lost 0 bases and the J gene lost 7 bases, with 8 bases spanning the gap. The CDR3 has 13 residues. The CDR3 region is CASSLARGNEQFF. CDR3 DNA: TGTGCCAGCAGCTTGGCACGGGGTAATGAGCAGTTCTTC.

The chain is built from TRBV29-1 and TRBJ1-2, with D possibly TRBD1 on 5 matching bases. Germline CDR1 and CDR2: SQVTM and ANQGSEA. V shed 6 bases and J shed 8 bases, with 16 bases lying between them. This CDR3 has 12 amino acids. The CDR3 here is CSVHRDFGGYTF. The CDR3 DNA sequence: TGCAGCGTACATAGGGACTTTGGAGGCTACACCTTC. Full variable domain (missing parts from reference TRBV29-1 and TRBJ1-2): SAVISQKPSRDICQRGTSLTIQCQVDSQVTMMFWYRQQPGQSLTLIATANQGSEATYESGFVIDKFPISRPNLTFSTLTVSNMSPEDSSIYLCSVHRDFGGYTFGSGTRLTVV.

The chain joins TRBV11-2 to TRBJ2-3; D unclear. The CDR3 consists of 16 residues. Trimming took 5 bases from V and 2 from J, leaving 17 bases between them. Germline assignment: CDR1 SGHAT and CDR2 FQNNGV. Here the CDR3 reads CASSRAPGSYTDTQYF. In DNA, the CDR3 is TGTGCCAGCAGCCGAGCCCCGGGTTCTTACACAGATACGCAGTATTTT.

This sequence joins TRBV11-2 and TRBJ2-7; D possibly corresponds to TRBD1 (5 bases). Germline CDR1 and CDR2: SGHAT and FQNNGV. The germline V and J ends were trimmed by 0 bases and 2 bases, with 8 bases remaining between them. The CDR3 runs 14 residues. Here the CDR3 reads CASSLDRATYEQYF. CDR3 nucleotides: TGTGCCAGCAGCTTAGACAGGGCTACCTACGAGCAGTACTTC.

The rearrangement joins TRBV5-1 to TRBJ1-6; the D is unclear. The V gene lost 2 bases and the J gene lost 7 bases, with 7 bases spanning the gap. CDR3 size: 13 residues. Per the germline V gene, CDR1 is SGHRS and CDR2 is YFSETQ. CDR3 loop: CASSFNENSPLHF. In DNA form, the CDR3 reads TGCGCCAGCAGCTTCAACGAGAATTCACCCCTCCACTTT.

The V call is TRBV28, the J call TRBJ1-3, with TRBD1 as a possible D gene (6 bases). The CDR3 is 13 residues long. Germline CDR1 MDHEN, CDR2 SYDVKM. The V gene lost 9 bases and the J gene lost 5 bases, with 14 bases spanning the gap. For the CDR3, the DNA is TGTGCCAGTACCGGGACACAGCGAAACACCATATATTTT. It specifies CASTGTQRNTIYF.